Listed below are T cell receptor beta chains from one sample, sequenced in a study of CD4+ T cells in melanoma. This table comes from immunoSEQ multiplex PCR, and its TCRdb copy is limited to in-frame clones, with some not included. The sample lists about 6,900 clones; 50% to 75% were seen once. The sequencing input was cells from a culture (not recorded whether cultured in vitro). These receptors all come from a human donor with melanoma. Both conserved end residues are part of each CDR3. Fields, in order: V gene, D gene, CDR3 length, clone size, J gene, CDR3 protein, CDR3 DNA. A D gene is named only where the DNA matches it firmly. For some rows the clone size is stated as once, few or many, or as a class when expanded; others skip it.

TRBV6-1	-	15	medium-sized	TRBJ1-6	CASSELVSYNSPLHF	TGTGCCAGCAGTGAGTTGGTCAGCTATAATTCACCCCTCCACTTT
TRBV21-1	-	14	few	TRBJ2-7	CASRGGQGYREQYF	TGTGCCAGCAGGGGGGGACAGGGGTATCGGGAGCAGTACTTC
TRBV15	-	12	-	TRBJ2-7	CATSRDSYEQYF	TGTGCCACCAGCAGAGACTCCTACGAGCAGTACTTC
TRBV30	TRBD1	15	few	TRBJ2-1	CAWSVQGTDRNEQFF	TGTGCCTGGAGCGTACAGGGGACGGATCGCAATGAGCAGTTCTTC
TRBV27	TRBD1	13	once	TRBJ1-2	CASKRTGLLGYTF	TGTGCCAGCAAAAGGACAGGCTTGCTGGGCTACACCTTC
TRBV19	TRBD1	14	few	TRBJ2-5	CASRGSGGVETQYF	TGTGCCAGTAGGGGGTCAGGGGGCGTAGAGACCCAGTACTTC
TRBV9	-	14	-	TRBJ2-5	CASSEAAGEETQYF	TGTGCCAGCAGCGAGGCAGCAGGTGAAGAGACCCAGTACTTC
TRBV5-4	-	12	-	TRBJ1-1	CASSFGQGEAFF	TGTGCCAGCAGCTTTGGGCAGGGGGAAGCTTTCTTT
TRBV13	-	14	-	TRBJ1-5	CASSRSGYNQPQHF	TGTGCCAGCAGTCGCAGCGGGTACAATCAGCCCCAGCATTTT
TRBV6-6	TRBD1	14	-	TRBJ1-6	CASSRDRSPSPLHF	TGTGCCAGCAGTCGGGACAGGTCCCCCTCACCCCTCCACTTT
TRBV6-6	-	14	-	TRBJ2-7	CASSYYSVSYEQYF	TGTGCCAGCAGTTACTACAGTGTTTCCTACGAGCAGTACTTC
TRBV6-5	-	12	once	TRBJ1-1	CATREWDTEAFF	TGTGCCACCCGGGAGTGGGACACTGAAGCTTTCTTT
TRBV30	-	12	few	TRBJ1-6	CAWSPPSLPLHF	TGTGCCTGGAGTCCCCCGAGTTTACCCCTCCACTTT
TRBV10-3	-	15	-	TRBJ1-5	CAISESELSNQPQHF	TGTGCCATCAGTGAGTCAGAGCTTAGCAATCAGCCCCAGCATTTT
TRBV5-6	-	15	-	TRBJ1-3	CASSLLGSSGNTIYF	TGTGCCAGCAGCCTCTTAGGAAGCTCTGGAAACACCATATATTTT
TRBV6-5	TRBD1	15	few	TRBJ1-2	CASSSYRDRGGGYTF	TGTGCCAGCAGTTCGTACCGGGACAGGGGAGGCGGCTACACCTTC
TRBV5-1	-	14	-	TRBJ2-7	CASSLVQGPYEQYF	TGCGCCAGCAGCTTGGTTCAGGGACCTTACGAGCAGTACTTC
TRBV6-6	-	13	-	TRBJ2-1	CASSLGSLNEQFF	TGTGCCAGCAGTTTGGGCAGCCTCAATGAGCAGTTCTTC